Presented here are 29 T cell receptor beta chains from one specimen sequenced in a study of cytomegalovirus exposure and HLA in healthy donors. Produced via immunoSEQ multiplex PCR; TCRdb's table is partial and in-frame only. In the table there are roughly 60,000 clones, around 90% of which are singletons. The specimen sequenced was PBMCs. The receptors were gathered from a young woman in good health and CMV-seronegative.

V gene TRBV4-1 combines with J gene TRBJ2-3; possibly TRBD1 for D (6 bases). Trimming left V 4 bases short and J 0 bases short, with 8 bases between. The CDR3 extends over 14 amino acids. Per germline, CDR1 MGHRA and CDR2 YSYEKL. CDR3 residues: CASSPTGSTDTQYF. The CDR3 DNA reads TGCGCCAGCAGCCCAACAGGGAGCACAGATACGCAGTATTTT.

The chain employs TRBV29-1 and TRBJ2-1, with D possibly matching TRBD2 (6 bases). CDR1 is SQVTM, CDR2 ANQGSEA, per germline. There are 14 residues in the CDR3. The V and J ends lost 3 bases and 0 bases respectively, with 9 bases between them. CDR3 in DNA: TGCAGCGTTGACCTTAGCGGCTCCTACAATGAGCAGTTCTTC. This codes for CSVDLSGSYNEQFF.

This chain connects TRBV11-2 to TRBJ2-2; tentatively, D is TRBD1 (6 bases). V was pared by 1 base and J by 0 bases, with 12 bases between. The CDR3 spans 17 residues. Per the germline V gene, CDR1 is SGHAT and CDR2 is FQNNGV. CDR3 DNA: TGTGCCAGCAGCTTAGTCCTGGACAGAACGAACACCGGGGAGCTGTTTTTT. Translated: CASSLVLDRTNTGELFF.

This clone was picked up one time. The chain carries TRBV7-8 and TRBJ2-3, with 9 bases aligning to TRBD1. J gave up 4 bases and V 5 bases, and 10 bases lay outside the gene matches. Germline lookup yields CDR1 SGHVS and CDR2 FQNEAQ. This CDR3 is 16 amino acids long. In DNA form, the CDR3 reads TGTGCCAGCAGCGGCCCGGGACAGGGAATCCCAGATACGCAGTATTTT. Its protein is CASSGPGQGIPDTQYF.

This sequence joins TRBV28 and TRBJ2-7, with TRBD2 matching 7 bases. Germline V gene sequence: CDR1 MDHEN, CDR2 SYDVKM. There are 14 residues in the CDR3. Trimming cost V 4 bases and J 3 bases; bases outside gene matches: 6. The CDR3 loop reads CASSSQGGVYEQYF. CDR3 bases: TGTGCCAGCAGTTCCCAGGGAGGGGTCTACGAGCAGTACTTC.

The chain links TRBV6-6 to TRBJ1-1; the match to TRBD1 covers 11 bases. CDR1 and CDR2 from the germline V gene are MNHNY and SVGAGI (reference sequence). With 2 bases clipped from V and 5 bases from J, the junction kept 7 bases outside the gene matches. The CDR3 length is 16 residues. The CDR3 loop reads CASSYPGTGGLTEAFF. Here the CDR3 DNA reads TGTGCCAGCAGTTACCCCGGGACAGGGGGACTTACTGAAGCTTTCTTT.

DNA for the CDR3: TGTGCCAGCAGCCCTGACAGGGGAGAACTGTTTTTT. Its protein product is CASSPDRGELFF. The chain uses TRBV7-2 and TRBJ1-4; 8 bases are shared with TRBD1. The germline V gene has CDR1 SGHTA and CDR2 FQGNSA. Trimming removed 5 bases from V and 12 bases from J; junction bases left unmatched: 5. CDR3 length: 12 amino acids.

This chain joins TRBV19 and TRBJ2-3; no definite D call. CDR1 and CDR2 (germline): LNHDA, SQIVND (reference sequence). Trimming removed 2 bases at V and 4 bases at J, with 7 bases between. This CDR3 contains 13 residues. CDR3 residues: CASSIYEADTQYF. The CDR3 DNA reads as TGTGCCAGTAGTATATACGAGGCAGATACGCAGTATTTT.

This clone was recorded once. This chain connects TRBV18 to TRBJ2-7; TRBD1 might be the D (5 bases). The CDR3 is 14 amino acids. Germline assignment: CDR1 KGHSH and CDR2 LQKENI. Trimming removed 2 bases at V and 2 bases at J, with 10 bases between. The CDR3 DNA reads as TGTGCCAGCTCACCATCGCTAGGGGCCTACGAGCAGTACTTC. Protein: CASSPSLGAYEQYF. Full variable domain (outside the CDR3, taken from reference TRBV18 and TRBJ2-7): NAGVMQNPRHLVRRRGQEARLRCSPMKGHSHVYWYRQLPEEGLKFMVYLQKENIIDESGMPKERFSAEFPKEGPSILRIQQVVRGDSAAYFCASSPSLGAYEQYFGPGTRLTVT.

This sequence joins TRBV2 and TRBJ2-2; the match to TRBD2 covers 7 bases. V gave up 7 bases and J gave up 1 base; unmatched junction bases: 18. The CDR3 runs 19 residues. Germline loops: CDR1 SNHLY, CDR2 FYNNEI. DNA of the CDR3: TGTGCCAGCATTAGCACCTGGGCGGGAGCAACCCGGAACACCGGGGAGCTGTTTTTT. This encodes CASISTWAGATRNTGELFF.

This clone was counted a single time. J is TRBJ1-5 and V is TRBV4-1, with D maybe TRBD1 (6 bases). Germline CDR1 reads MGHRA; CDR2 reads YSYEKL. The CDR3 is 14 residues long. V lost 2 bases, J lost 6 bases, and 11 bases lay in between. In DNA, the CDR3 is TGCGCCAGCAGCCAATTTCAAGGGGGTCAGCCCCAGCATTTT. It codes for CASSQFQGGQPQHF.

The V and J genes are TRBV6-6 and TRBJ1-2; TRBD1 matches 11 bases. There are 15 residues in the CDR3. Trimming at V came to 7 bases and at J to 8 bases, leaving 12 bases not matched to a gene. CDR1 and CDR2 from the germline V gene are MNHNY and SVGAGI (reference sequence). The CDR3 DNA reads TGTGCCAGCACTCTTCCCCAGGGACAGGGGGGGGGCTACACCTTC. Protein product: CASTLPQGQGGGYTF.

The chain joins TRBV7-9 to TRBJ2-7; the match to TRBD1 covers 10 bases. Germline assignment: CDR1 SEHNR and CDR2 FQNEAQ (reference sequence). This CDR3 comprises 16 residues. V lost 4 bases to trimming and J lost 3 bases; unmatched junction nucleotides: 9. Written as DNA, the CDR3 is TGTGCCAGCAGCTCGAGACAGGGGGCATCCGTCTACGAGCAGTACTTC. This sequence encodes CASSSRQGASVYEQYF.

J is TRBJ1-2 and V is TRBV5-1; no firm D call. Trimming cost V 0 bases and J 5 bases, with 17 bases left between them. The CDR3 is 16 residues long. Looked up from germline, CDR1 is SGHRS and CDR2 is YFSETQ. The CDR3 region is CASSLVGDARLYGYTF. The CDR3 coding sequence is TGCGCCAGCAGCTTGGTTGGTGATGCCAGACTATATGGCTACACCTTC.

The chain joins TRBV5-6 to TRBJ2-7, with 8 bases matching TRBD1. CDR1 and CDR2 (germline): SGHDT, YYEEEE. The V gene end was trimmed by 4 bases and the J gene end by 2 bases; junction bases not matched to a gene: 14. CDR3 size: 17 residues. The CDR3 sequence: CASSRTGQDYLAYEQYF. The CDR3 coding sequence is TGTGCCAGCAGCCGCACGGGACAGGATTATTTGGCCTACGAGCAGTACTTC.

This sequence joins TRBV5-1 and TRBJ1-1; D uncertain. V lost 4 bases to trimming and J lost 4 bases, with 11 bases between them. The CDR3 covers 13 residues. The germline CDR1 and CDR2 sequences are SGHRS and YFSETQ. The CDR3 region has the DNA TGCGCCAGCAGCCACTTTGGTAGCACTGAAGCTTTCTTT. Encoded protein: CASSHFGSTEAFF.

This clone was observed a single time. CDR3 residues: CASSQDFSGNTIYF. The CDR3 DNA is TGTGCCAGCAGTCAGGACTTCTCTGGAAACACCATATATTTT. The chain combines TRBV2 with TRBJ1-3; D gene unclear. The CDR3 extends over 14 amino acids. The V end lost 5 bases, the J end lost 0 bases, and 8 bases lay between the germline ends. Germline V gene sequence: CDR1 SNHLY, CDR2 FYNNEI.

This rearrangement joins TRBV5-6 to TRBJ1-2, with D unclear. CDR3 size: 15 residues. Germline V gives CDR1 SGHDT, CDR2 YYEEEE. Trimming left V 1 base short and J 7 bases short, with 17 bases between. The CDR3, as DNA: TGTGCCAGCAGCTTGAGGAGAACGGCTTTCCCTGGCTACACCTTC. This translates into CASSLRRTAFPGYTF.

The chain employs TRBV7-2 and TRBJ1-6; TRBD1 is a possible D gene (5 bases). This CDR3 has 16 residues. Germline V gene lookup returns CDR1 SGHTA and CDR2 FQGNSA. Trimming took 3 bases from V and 0 from J, leaving 9 bases between them. The CDR3 here is CASSFYDSSYNSPLHF. The CDR3 nucleotides are TGTGCCAGCAGCTTTTATGACAGCTCCTATAATTCACCCCTCCACTTT.

The rearrangement links TRBV19 to TRBJ1-5, with D perhaps TRBD1 (5 bases). The V and J ends lost 9 bases and 0 bases respectively, with 18 bases between them. The length of the CDR3 is 16 residues. Looked up from germline, CDR1 is LNHDA and CDR2 is SQIVND (reference sequence). The CDR3 region is CASREVAVYSNQPQHF. The CDR3 DNA follows: TGTGCCAGCAGGGAGGTAGCGGTCTATAGCAATCAGCCCCAGCATTTT.

The CDR3 nucleotides read TGTGCCAGCAGTTTCACACTGAACACTGAAGCTTTCTTT. It translates to CASSFTLNTEAFF. The V and J genes are TRBV28 and TRBJ1-1; D call uncertain. This CDR3 comprises 13 residues. The ends were cut back, 3 bases at V and 0 bases at J, with 5 bases in the middle. Germline V gene lookup returns CDR1 MDHEN and CDR2 SYDVKM.

The J gene is TRBJ1-4, the V gene TRBV7-9, with TRBD1 identical over 7 bases. The CDR3 is 14 amino acids. Germline CDR1 and CDR2: SEHNR and FQNEAQ (reference sequence). V dropped 1 base and J dropped 14; count of bases not matched to a gene: 10. The CDR3 region is CASSLETEGARLFF. Written as DNA, the CDR3 is TGTGCCAGCAGCTTAGAGACCGAGGGGGCGAGGCTGTTTTTT.

The rearrangement uses TRBV11-2 and TRBJ1-2; tentatively, D is TRBD1 (5 bases). CDR1 SGHAT and CDR2 FQNNGV come from the germline V gene. V lost 1 base to trimming and J lost 8 bases, with 11 bases between them. There are 13 residues in the CDR3. CDR3 region: CASSLAGLNGYTF. The CDR3 DNA reads as TGTGCCAGCAGCTTAGCAGGGTTAAACGGCTACACCTTC.

This rearrangement joins TRBV7-9 to TRBJ1-2, with 7 bases aligning to TRBD1. The CDR3 spans 15 residues. The junction had 5 bases not matched to a gene; V was cut back by 0 bases and J by 4 bases. Per germline, CDR1 SEHNR and CDR2 FQNEAQ (reference sequence). For the CDR3, the DNA is TGTGCCAGCAGCTTAGCCTCAGGGGGGAGCTATGGCTACACCTTC. Its protein is CASSLASGGSYGYTF.

The chain combines TRBV6-6 with TRBJ1-1; D gene uncertain. The CDR3 is 14 amino acids. V lost 6 bases, J lost 5 bases, and 16 bases lay in between. The germline gives CDR1 MNHNY, CDR2 SVGAGI (reference sequence). The CDR3 is CASSRGPAGTEAFF. The CDR3 DNA sequence: TGTGCCAGCAGCCGCGGGCCAGCGGGGACTGAAGCTTTCTTT.

V usage is TRBV10-3 and J usage is TRBJ2-2; TRBD1 might be the D (5 bases). The germline V and J ends were trimmed by 3 bases and 0 bases, with 8 bases remaining between them. In germline, CDR1 is ENHRY, CDR2 SYGVKD. This CDR3 has 15 amino acids. As DNA, the CDR3 is TGTGCCATCAGTGACAGCAGGGCGAACACCGGGGAGCTGTTTTTT. Its protein product is CAISDSRANTGELFF.

The genes are TRBV27 and TRBJ2-7, with 7 bases identical to TRBD1. The CDR3 runs 15 residues. V trimming: 2 bases; J trimming: 7 bases; junction bases outside the gene matches: 11. Germline CDR1 and CDR2: MNHEY and SMNVEV (reference sequence). The CDR3 nucleotides read TGTGCCAGCAGTTTAGGGGTTCAGGGGGTTAGTGAGCAGTACTTC. Translation: CASSLGVQGVSEQYF.

This rearrangement joins TRBV9 to TRBJ2-3, with 7 bases that match TRBD1. Trimming removed 0 bases from V and 6 bases from J; junction bases left unmatched: 4. Germline CDR1 and CDR2: SGDLS and YYNGEE. The CDR3 spans 14 residues. The CDR3 bases are TGTGCCAGCAGCGTAGATCAGGGGGAGGATACGCAGTATTTT. It encodes CASSVDQGEDTQYF.

This rearrangement joins TRBV29-1 to TRBJ2-1; D possibly corresponds to TRBD1 (6 bases). The CDR3 totals 15 residues. Trimming pared 7 bases from V and 2 bases from J, leaving 18 bases between. CDR1 SQVTM and CDR2 ANQGSEA come from the germline V gene. The CDR3 spells CSGTGWDMPYNEQFF. In DNA form, the CDR3 reads TGCAGCGGGACCGGTTGGGACATGCCCTACAATGAGCAGTTCTTC.